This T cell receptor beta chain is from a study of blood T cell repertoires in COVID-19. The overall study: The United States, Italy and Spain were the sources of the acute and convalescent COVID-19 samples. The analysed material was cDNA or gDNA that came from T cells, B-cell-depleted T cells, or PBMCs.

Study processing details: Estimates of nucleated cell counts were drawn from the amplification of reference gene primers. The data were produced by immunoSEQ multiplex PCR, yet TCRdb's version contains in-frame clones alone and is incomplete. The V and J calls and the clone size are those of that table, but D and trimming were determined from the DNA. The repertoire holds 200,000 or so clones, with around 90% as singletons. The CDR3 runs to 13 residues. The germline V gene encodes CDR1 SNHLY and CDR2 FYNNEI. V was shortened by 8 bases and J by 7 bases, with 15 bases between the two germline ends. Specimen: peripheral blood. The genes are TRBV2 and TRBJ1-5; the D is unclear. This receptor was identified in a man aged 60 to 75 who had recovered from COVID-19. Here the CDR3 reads CASRTDAGQPQHF. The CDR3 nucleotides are TGTGCCAGCCGGACCGATGCGGGACAGCCCCAGCATTTT.